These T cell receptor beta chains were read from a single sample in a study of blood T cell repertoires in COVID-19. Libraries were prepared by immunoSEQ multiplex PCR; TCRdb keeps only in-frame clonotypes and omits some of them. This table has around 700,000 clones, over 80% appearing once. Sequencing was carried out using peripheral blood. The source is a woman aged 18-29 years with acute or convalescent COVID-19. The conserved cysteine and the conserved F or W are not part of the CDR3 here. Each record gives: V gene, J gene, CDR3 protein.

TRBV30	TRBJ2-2	AWSVVSGGAGELF
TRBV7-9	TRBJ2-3	ASSSLTSGYSTDTQY
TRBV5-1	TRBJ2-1	ASSSNPGGWSSYNEQF
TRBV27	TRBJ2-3	ASSFSDTDTQY
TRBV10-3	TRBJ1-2	AISEMGGPNYGYT
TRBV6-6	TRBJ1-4	ASSRGYNEKLF
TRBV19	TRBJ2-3	ASSLGEGYLADTQY
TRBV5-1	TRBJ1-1	ASSSGGIESTEAF
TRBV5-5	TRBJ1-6	ASSSFGQEHSPLH
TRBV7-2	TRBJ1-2	ASSLDRQGGFGYT
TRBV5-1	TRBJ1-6	ASTLDRGDSPLH
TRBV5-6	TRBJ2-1	ASSHRLAGGLNEQF
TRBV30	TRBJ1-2	AWKSSRDRVAYT
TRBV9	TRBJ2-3	ASSVSVGTDTQY
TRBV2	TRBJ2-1	ASGLAGSTSYNEQF
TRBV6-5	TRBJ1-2	ATQQGPLDGYT
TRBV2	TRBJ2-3	ASRETRKVTDTQY
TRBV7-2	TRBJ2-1	ASSFFTGLSNEQF
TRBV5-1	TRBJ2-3	ASSSGQGTDTQY
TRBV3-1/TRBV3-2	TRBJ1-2	ASSIGTPRYGYT
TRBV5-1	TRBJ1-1	ASSSRTVNTEAF
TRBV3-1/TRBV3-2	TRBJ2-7	ASSQGSRSEQY
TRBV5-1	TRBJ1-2	ASSLDLGGYGYT
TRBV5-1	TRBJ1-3	ASSLEGTGPGNTIY
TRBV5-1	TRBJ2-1	ASSLRPVYEQF
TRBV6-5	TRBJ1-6	ASRAYNSPLH
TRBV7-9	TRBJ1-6	ASSLGTGGSYNSPLH
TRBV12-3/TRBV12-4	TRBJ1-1	ASSRGKNTEAF
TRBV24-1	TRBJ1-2	ATSASGNLDRGYGYT
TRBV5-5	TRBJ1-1	ASSLGQGITEAF
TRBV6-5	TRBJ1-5	ASSYTEGNQPQH
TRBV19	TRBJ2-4	ASQPGPTGSFGKNIQY
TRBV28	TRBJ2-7	ASGTGGYEQY
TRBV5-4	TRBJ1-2	ASSGQENNYGYT
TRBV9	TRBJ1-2	ASSVDRGTGKYGYT
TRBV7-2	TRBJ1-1	ASRPTGENTEAF
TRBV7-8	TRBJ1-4	ASSLVPGSNEKLF
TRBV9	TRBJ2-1	ASSGTGTGDLLPYSYNEQF
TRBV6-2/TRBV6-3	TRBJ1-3	ASSYQRGSGNTIY
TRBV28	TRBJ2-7	ASSRDIPYEQY
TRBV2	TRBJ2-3	ASSPGLAGGSDTQY
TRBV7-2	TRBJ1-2	ASSLSGTGSFGYT
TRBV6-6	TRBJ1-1	ASSYAGNTEAF
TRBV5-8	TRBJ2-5	ASSWGQGDAETQY
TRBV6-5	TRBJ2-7	ASSQGKVEQY
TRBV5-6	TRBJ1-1	ASSSSGAHTEAF
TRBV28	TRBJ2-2	ASIQRQITGELF
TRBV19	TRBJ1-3	ASSIARDAGNTIY
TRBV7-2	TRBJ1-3	ASSSFQGSGNTIY